This is a list of T cell receptor beta chains from one sample in a study of shared clonotypes between healthy human individuals. Assay used: immunoSEQ multiplex PCR; TCRdb lists only in-frame clones, some missing. The table lists under 2,500,000 clones, almost 96% of them singletons, with roughly 0.13% in the top ten. Specimen: naive CD4+ T cells sorted from blood. The receptors were sampled from a young man in good health. CDR3s include the opening cysteine and the closing phenylalanine or tryptophan. D genes are given only for firm matches. Size is stated for part of the rows, as once, few or many counts, or as a class when the clone is expanded.

CDR3 protein,CDR3 DNA,clone size,J gene,V gene,D gene
CAWSYGGGGYNEQFF,TGTGCCTGGAGTTACGGGGGAGGAGGCTACAATGAGCAGTTCTTC,.,TRBJ2-1,TRBV30,.
CASSSGTGSNQPQHF,TGTGCCAGCAGTTCGGGGACAGGGTCGAATCAGCCCCAGCATTTT,.,TRBJ1-5,TRBV27,TRBD1
CASSPGNAGELFF,TGTGCCAGCTCACCAGGGAATGCCGGGGAGCTGTTTTTT,.,TRBJ2-2,TRBV18,.
CAISDGEPGELFF,TGTGCCATCAGTGACGGGGAGCCCGGGGAGCTGTTTTTT,.,TRBJ2-2,TRBV10-3,.
CASSPQGTQYF,TGTGCCAGCAGCCCCCAGGGTACGCAGTATTTT,once,TRBJ2-3,TRBV11-2,.
CASSYPERVYGYTF,TGTGCCAGCAGTTATCCGGAGAGAGTGTATGGCTACACCTTC,once,TRBJ1-2,TRBV28,.
CASRTGNTEAFF,TGTGCCAGTCGGACAGGGAACACTGAAGCTTTCTTT,.,TRBJ1-1,TRBV19,TRBD1
CASSPTGRGIGSPLHF,TGTGCCAGCAGCCCAACCGGGAGGGGAATTGGTTCACCCCTCCACTTT,.,TRBJ1-6,TRBV7-9,.
CASSLERGSTDTQYF,TGCGCCAGCAGTCTGGAGCGGGGGAGCACAGATACGCAGTATTTT,once,TRBJ2-3,TRBV4-3,TRBD2
CASSRDINTGELFF,TGTGCCAGCAGCAGGGACATAAACACCGGGGAGCTGTTTTTT,.,TRBJ2-2,TRBV6-6,.
CAGSIIQGETQYF,TGTGCCGGCAGCATCATACAGGGAGAGACCCAGTACTTC,.,TRBJ2-5,TRBV7-6,.
CASSQSGTEHF,TGCGCCAGCAGTCAATCAGGGACAGAGCATTTT,.,TRBJ1-5,TRBV23-1,TRBD1
CASSYSTGVGGQPQHF,TGTGCCAGCAGTTACTCGACTGGGGTGGGGGGTCAGCCCCAGCATTTT,.,TRBJ1-5,TRBV6-6,.
CASTPGSGGNQPQHF,TGTGCCAGCACCCCGGGGTCCGGAGGGAATCAGCCCCAGCATTTT,.,TRBJ1-5,TRBV6-1,.
CASSLVTSGGPGTQYF,TGCGCCAGCAGCTTGGTAACTAGCGGGGGGCCTGGTACGCAGTATTTT,.,TRBJ2-3,TRBV5-1,TRBD2
CASSESNSGRGNSNQPQHF,TGCGCCAGCAGTGAGTCGAATTCTGGCAGGGGGAATAGCAATCAGCCCCAGCATTTT,.,TRBJ1-5,TRBV10-2,TRBD1
CASSETRPGYEQYF,TGTGCCAGCAGCGAGACTCGCCCGGGGTACGAGCAGTACTTC,.,TRBJ2-7,TRBV6-5,.
CASTVRSTDTQYF,TGTGCCAGCACCGTGAGGTCCACAGATACGCAGTATTTT,.,TRBJ2-3,TRBV6-6,.
CASSRLGHPDIQYF,TGTGCCAGCAGCAGATTGGGACATCCGGACATTCAGTACTTC,.,TRBJ2-4,TRBV9,.
CASSLVAGGVTDTQYF,TGTGCCAGCAGCTTAGTAGCGGGGGGAGTCACAGATACGCAGTATTTT,.,TRBJ2-3,TRBV11-2,TRBD2
CAWSVSRGTEAFF,TGTGCCTGGAGTGTAAGTAGGGGGACTGAAGCTTTCTTT,.,TRBJ1-1,TRBV30,.
CASSVEPVSGNTIYF,TGTGCCAGCAGTGTTGAACCAGTCTCTGGAAACACCATATATTTT,.,TRBJ1-3,TRBV6-1,.
CASGRTGGAYEQYF,TGTGCCAGCGGACGGACAGGGGGTGCGTACGAGCAGTACTTC,.,TRBJ2-7,TRBV7-9,TRBD1
CASSLRRQGFSPGLYF,TGTGCCAGCAGCTTGAGAAGGCAGGGGTTTTCGCCGGGTCTTTACTTC,.,TRBJ2-7,TRBV5-6,.
CASSPDGTYEQYF,TGTGCCAGCTCCCCCGACGGTACCTACGAGCAGTACTTC,.,TRBJ2-7,TRBV18,.
CASKLGTGRGETQYF,TGTGCCAGCAAATTAGGGACAGGGCGGGGGGAGACCCAGTACTTC,.,TRBJ2-5,TRBV27,TRBD1
CASSEAGGGEKLFF,TGTGCCAGCAGTGAAGCGGGGGGAGGTGAAAAACTGTTTTTT,.,TRBJ1-4,TRBV6-1,.
CASSSVAGGEYEQYF,TGTGCCAGCAGTTCAGTAGCGGGAGGGGAGTACGAGCAGTACTTC,.,TRBJ2-7,TRBV27,TRBD2
CASSDSGTGGGEQYF,TGTGCCAGCAGCGACTCCGGGACAGGGGGCGGGGAGCAGTACTTC,.,TRBJ2-7,TRBV11-3,TRBD1